The TCR beta chain described here comes from a study of identical twins. Points from the study as a whole: Within beta out-of-frame sequences, the excess sharing observed between twins was weaker. With abundant cord blood beta clonotypes, insertions were fewer; memory repertoires showed no such pattern.

This clonotype was recorded at least ten times. Its antigen is not identified. From the 5' RACE reads, TCRdb called clonotypes with MiXCR, one entry per CDR3 protein. The top ten clones hold 0.98% of a sample with hundreds of thousands of distinct CDR3 sequences, 8.6% of them seen once. The CDR3 extends over 16 amino acids. Trimming left V 5 bases short and J 3 bases short, with 16 bases between. These data were also filed under a second study, of yellow fever vaccine responses in identical twins. That paper states: As reported, the vaccine T cell response of twins seemed partly convergent and partly personalized.

The specimen sequenced was PBMCs. The V call is TRBV12-3 or TRBV12-4, the J call TRBJ1-4; D possibly corresponds to TRBD1 (6 bases). This TCR was sampled from a woman between 18 and 29 years old in good health. CDR3 loop: CASSPAVGAPNEKLFF. The CDR3 DNA reads TGTGCCAGCAGTCCAGCCGTGGGGGCTCCTAATGAAAAACTGTTTTTT.